The rows below give T cell receptor beta chains drawn from one sample of a study of cytomegalovirus exposure and HLA in healthy donors. Produced via immunoSEQ multiplex PCR; TCRdb's table is partial and in-frame only. The profile shows over 150,000 clones, approximately 80% of them singletons. Sequenced: PBMCs. These receptors originate from a woman in her thirties or forties in good health and CMV-seropositive. CDR3s include the opening cysteine and the closing phenylalanine or tryptophan. Each record gives: clone size, V gene, D gene, J gene, CDR3 DNA, CDR3 protein. D genes are given only for firm matches. The size field is filled for only some rows; it gives once, few, many or a size class.

size: .; V: TRBV19; D: .; J: TRBJ1-1; DNA: TGTGCCAGTAGTATTCAGGGGCGCACTGAAGCTTTCTTT; CDR3: CASSIQGRTEAFF
size: .; V: TRBV10-1; D: TRBD2; J: TRBJ2-1; DNA: TGCGCCAGCAGACTCGCGGGAGGGCGAAATGAGCAGTTCTTC; CDR3: CASRLAGGRNEQFF
size: .; V: TRBV19; D: TRBD1; J: TRBJ1-1; DNA: TGTGCCAGTAGACCCAACAGGGGGACTGAAGCTTTCTTT; CDR3: CASRPNRGTEAFF
size: .; V: TRBV7-2; D: .; J: TRBJ2-1; DNA: TGTGCCAGCAGCTTAGCGGCGGAGGCGATCGATGAGCAGTTCTTC; CDR3: CASSLAAEAIDEQFF
size: .; V: TRBV10-1; D: .; J: TRBJ2-7; DNA: TGCGCCAGCAGTGATGCCTACGAGCAGTACTTC; CDR3: CASSDAYEQYF
size: .; V: TRBV19; D: .; J: TRBJ1-4; DNA: TGTGCCAGTACCCTGGGGGCAGGGATCCTAGGGAATGAAAAACTGTTTTTT; CDR3: CASTLGAGILGNEKLFF
size: .; V: TRBV7-9; D: TRBD1; J: TRBJ2-6; DNA: TGTGCCAGCAGCCGTGGACAGGGCCCCTCTGGGGCCAACGTCCTGACTTTC; CDR3: CASSRGQGPSGANVLTF
size: .; V: TRBV7-2; D: TRBD2; J: TRBJ2-5; DNA: TGTGCCAGCAGCTCAGGTGGTCTAGCGGGGGGCCAAGAGACCCAGTACTTC; CDR3: CASSSGGLAGGQETQYF
size: .; V: TRBV15; D: TRBD1; J: TRBJ1-5; DNA: TGTGCCACCAGCAGGCGGACAGGTTCTGGTCAGCCCCAGCATTTT; CDR3: CATSRRTGSGQPQHF
size: .; V: TRBV9; D: .; J: TRBJ1-1; DNA: TGTGCCAGCAGCGTAGCGGCTGAGGGCACTGAAGCTTTCTTT; CDR3: CASSVAAEGTEAFF
size: .; V: TRBV4-1; D: .; J: TRBJ2-2; DNA: TGCGCCAGCAGCCCCTCCGGGACTGTTAACACCGGGGAGCTGTTTTTT; CDR3: CASSPSGTVNTGELFF
size: .; V: TRBV12-5; D: .; J: TRBJ2-7; DNA: TGTGCTAGTGGGAGATTCAGGACTCGTAAAACCTACGAGCAGTACTTC; CDR3: CASGRFRTRKTYEQYF
size: .; V: TRBV19; D: TRBD1; J: TRBJ1-5; DNA: TGTGCCAGTAGCTCGACAGGGGGTTATCAGCCCCAGCATTTT; CDR3: CASSSTGGYQPQHF
size: few; V: TRBV6-4; D: TRBD2; J: TRBJ2-3; DNA: TGTGCCAGCAGTGACTCCGCGGGAGGCGTAGATACGCAGTATTTT; CDR3: CASSDSAGGVDTQYF
size: .; V: TRBV28; D: TRBD1; J: TRBJ1-5; DNA: TGTGCCAGCAGTTTGTATGGACAGGGAGGTCAGCCCCAGCATTTT; CDR3: CASSLYGQGGQPQHF
size: .; V: TRBV7-8; D: TRBD2; J: TRBJ2-3; DNA: TGTGCCAGCAGCAATCTCCGGGGGGGAGATACGCAGTATTTT; CDR3: CASSNLRGGDTQYF
size: .; V: TRBV30; D: .; J: TRBJ2-1; DNA: TGTGCCTGGACGGCCTACAATGAGCAGTTCTTC; CDR3: CAWTAYNEQFF